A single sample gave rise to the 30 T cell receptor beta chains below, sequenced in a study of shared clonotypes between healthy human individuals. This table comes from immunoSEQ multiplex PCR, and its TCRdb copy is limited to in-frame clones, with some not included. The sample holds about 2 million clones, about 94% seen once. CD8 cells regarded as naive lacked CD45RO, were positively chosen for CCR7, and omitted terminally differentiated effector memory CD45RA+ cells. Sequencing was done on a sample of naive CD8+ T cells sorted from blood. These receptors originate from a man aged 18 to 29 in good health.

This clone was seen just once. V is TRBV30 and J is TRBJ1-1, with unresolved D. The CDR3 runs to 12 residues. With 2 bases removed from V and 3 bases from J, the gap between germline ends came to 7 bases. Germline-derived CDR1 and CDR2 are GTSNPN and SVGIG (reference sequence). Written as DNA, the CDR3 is TGTGCCTGGAGTTTCTTGGACACTGAAGCTTTCTTT. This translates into CAWSFLDTEAFF.

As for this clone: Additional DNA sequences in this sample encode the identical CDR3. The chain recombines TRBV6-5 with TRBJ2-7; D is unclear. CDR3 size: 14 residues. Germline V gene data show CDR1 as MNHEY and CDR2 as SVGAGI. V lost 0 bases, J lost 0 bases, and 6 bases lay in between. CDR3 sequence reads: CASSYSADSYEQYF. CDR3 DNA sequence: TGTGCCAGCAGTTACTCGGCAGACTCCTACGAGCAGTACTTC.

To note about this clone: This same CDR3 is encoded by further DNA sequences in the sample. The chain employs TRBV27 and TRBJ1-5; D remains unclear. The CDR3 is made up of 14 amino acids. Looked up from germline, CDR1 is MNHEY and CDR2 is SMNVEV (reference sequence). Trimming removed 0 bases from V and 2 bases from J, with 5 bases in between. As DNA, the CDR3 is TGTGCCAGCAGTTTATCCGACGGCAATCAGCCCCAGCATTTT. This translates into CASSLSDGNQPQHF.

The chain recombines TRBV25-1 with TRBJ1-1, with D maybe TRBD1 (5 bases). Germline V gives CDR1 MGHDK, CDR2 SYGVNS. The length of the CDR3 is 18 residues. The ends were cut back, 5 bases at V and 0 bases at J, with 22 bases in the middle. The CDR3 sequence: CASSNRDLLSAVNTEAFF. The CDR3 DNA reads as TGTGCCAGCAGTAATCGGGACCTACTGAGCGCGGTGAACACTGAAGCTTTCTTT.

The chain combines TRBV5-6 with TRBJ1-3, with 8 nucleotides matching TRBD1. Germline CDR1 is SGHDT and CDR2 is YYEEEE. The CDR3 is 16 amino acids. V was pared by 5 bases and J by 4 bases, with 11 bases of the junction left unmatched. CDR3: CASSIGTGTTGNTIYF. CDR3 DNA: TGTGCCAGCAGTATAGGGACAGGAACGACGGGAAACACCATATATTTT.

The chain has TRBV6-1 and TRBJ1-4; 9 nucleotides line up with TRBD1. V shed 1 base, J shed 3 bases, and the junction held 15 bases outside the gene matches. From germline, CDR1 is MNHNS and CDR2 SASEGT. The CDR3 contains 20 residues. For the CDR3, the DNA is TGTGCCAGCAGTGAAGGGACAGGGGTAGCATACACCTACTCTAATGAAAAACTGTTTTTT. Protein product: CASSEGTGVAYTYSNEKLFF.

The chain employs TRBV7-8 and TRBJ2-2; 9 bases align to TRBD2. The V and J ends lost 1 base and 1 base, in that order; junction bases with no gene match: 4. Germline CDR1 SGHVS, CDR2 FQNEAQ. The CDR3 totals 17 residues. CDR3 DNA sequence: TGTGCCAGCAGCTTAGACCGACTAGCGGAGAACACCGGGGAGCTGTTTTTT. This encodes CASSLDRLAENTGELFF.

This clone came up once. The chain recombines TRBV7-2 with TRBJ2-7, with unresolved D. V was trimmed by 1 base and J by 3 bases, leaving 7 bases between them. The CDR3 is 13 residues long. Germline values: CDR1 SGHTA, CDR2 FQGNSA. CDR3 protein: CASSLVQSYEQYF. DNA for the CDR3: TGTGCCAGCAGCTTAGTCCAAAGCTACGAGCAGTACTTC.

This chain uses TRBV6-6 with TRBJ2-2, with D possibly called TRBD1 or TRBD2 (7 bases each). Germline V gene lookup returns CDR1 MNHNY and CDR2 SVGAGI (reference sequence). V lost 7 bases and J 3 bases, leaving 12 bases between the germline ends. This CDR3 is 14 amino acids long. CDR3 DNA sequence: TGTGCCAGCATCCAGGGGGGGTACACCGGGGAGCTGTTTTTT. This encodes CASIQGGYTGELFF.

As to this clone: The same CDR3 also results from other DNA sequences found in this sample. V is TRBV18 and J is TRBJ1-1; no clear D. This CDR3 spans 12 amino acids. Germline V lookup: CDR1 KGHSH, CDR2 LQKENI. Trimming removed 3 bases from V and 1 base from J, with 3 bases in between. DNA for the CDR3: TGTGCCAGCTCACCCAAGAACACTGAAGCTTTCTTT. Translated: CASSPKNTEAFF. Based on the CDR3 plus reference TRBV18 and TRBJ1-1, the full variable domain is NAGVMQNPRHLVRRRGQEARLRCSPMKGHSHVYWYRQLPEEGLKFMVYLQKENIIDESGMPKERFSAEFPKEGPSILRIQQVVRGDSAAYFCASSPKNTEAFFGQGTRLTVV.

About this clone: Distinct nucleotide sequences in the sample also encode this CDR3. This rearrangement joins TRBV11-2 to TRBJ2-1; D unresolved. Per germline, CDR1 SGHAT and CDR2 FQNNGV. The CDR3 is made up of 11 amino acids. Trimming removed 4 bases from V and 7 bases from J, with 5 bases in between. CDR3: CASSSLNEQFF. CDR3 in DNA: TGTGCCAGCAGCTCCCTAAATGAGCAGTTCTTC.

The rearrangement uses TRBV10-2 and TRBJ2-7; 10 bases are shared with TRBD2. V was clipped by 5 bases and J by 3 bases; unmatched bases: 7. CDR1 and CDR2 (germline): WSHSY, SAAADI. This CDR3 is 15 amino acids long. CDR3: CASSQRTSGGYEQYF. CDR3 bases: TGCGCCAGCAGTCAAAGGACTAGCGGAGGCTACGAGCAGTACTTC.

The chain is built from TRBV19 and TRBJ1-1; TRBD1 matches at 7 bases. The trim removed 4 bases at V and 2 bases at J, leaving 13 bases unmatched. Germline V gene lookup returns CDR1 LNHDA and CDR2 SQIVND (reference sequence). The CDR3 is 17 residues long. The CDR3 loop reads CASSTDRALVFNTEAFF. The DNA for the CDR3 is TGTGCCAGTAGTACAGACAGGGCCCTCGTATTTAACACTGAAGCTTTCTTT.

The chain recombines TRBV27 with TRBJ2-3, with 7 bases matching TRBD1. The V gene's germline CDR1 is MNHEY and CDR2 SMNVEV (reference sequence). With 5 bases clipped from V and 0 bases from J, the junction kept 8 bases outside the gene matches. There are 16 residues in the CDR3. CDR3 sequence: CASSAGTVTSTDTQYF. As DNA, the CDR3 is TGTGCCAGCAGTGCCGGGACAGTAACTAGCACAGATACGCAGTATTTT.

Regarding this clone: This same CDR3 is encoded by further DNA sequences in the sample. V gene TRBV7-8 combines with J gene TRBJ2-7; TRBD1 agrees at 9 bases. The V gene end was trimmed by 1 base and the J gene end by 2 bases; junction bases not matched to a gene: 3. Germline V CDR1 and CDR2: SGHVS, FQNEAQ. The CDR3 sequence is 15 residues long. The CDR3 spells CASSLGTGVPYEQYF. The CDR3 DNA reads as TGTGCCAGCAGCTTAGGGACAGGGGTTCCCTACGAGCAGTACTTC.

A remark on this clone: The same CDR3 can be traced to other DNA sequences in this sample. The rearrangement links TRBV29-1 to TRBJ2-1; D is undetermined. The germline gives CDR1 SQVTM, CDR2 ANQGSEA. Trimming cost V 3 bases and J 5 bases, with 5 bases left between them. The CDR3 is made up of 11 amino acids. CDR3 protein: CSVESNNEQFF. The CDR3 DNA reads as TGCAGCGTTGAGTCCAACAATGAGCAGTTCTTC.

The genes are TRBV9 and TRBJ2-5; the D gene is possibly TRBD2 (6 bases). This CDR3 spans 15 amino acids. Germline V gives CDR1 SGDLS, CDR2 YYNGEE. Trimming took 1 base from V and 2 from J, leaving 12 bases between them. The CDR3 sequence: CASSVTGLVQETQYF. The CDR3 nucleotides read TGTGCCAGCAGCGTAACGGGACTGGTACAAGAGACCCAGTACTTC.

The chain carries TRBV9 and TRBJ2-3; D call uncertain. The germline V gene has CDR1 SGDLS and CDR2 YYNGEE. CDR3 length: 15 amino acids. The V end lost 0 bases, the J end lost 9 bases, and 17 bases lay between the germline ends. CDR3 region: CASSVDGSSGETQYF. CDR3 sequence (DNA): TGTGCCAGCAGCGTAGATGGATCGTCGGGCGAAACGCAGTATTTT.

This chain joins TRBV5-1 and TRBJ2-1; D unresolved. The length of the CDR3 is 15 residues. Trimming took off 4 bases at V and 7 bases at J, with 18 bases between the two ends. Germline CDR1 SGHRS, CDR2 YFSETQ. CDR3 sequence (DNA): TGCGCCAGCAGCCCCGTGACCCCTCTTGATAATGAGCAGTTCTTC. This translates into CASSPVTPLDNEQFF.

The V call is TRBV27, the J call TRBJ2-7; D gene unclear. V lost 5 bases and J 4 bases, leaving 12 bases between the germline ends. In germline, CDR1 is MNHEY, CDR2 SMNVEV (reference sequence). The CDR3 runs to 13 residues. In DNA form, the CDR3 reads TGTGCCAGCAGTGCCAAACCTCAGTACGAGCAGTACTTC. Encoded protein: CASSAKPQYEQYF.

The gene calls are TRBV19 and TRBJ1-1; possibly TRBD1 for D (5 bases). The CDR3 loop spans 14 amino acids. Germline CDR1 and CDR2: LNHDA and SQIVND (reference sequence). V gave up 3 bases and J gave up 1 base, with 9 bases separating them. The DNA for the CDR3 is TGTGCCAGTAGTATTTACGGGGCGAACACTGAAGCTTTCTTT. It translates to CASSIYGANTEAFF.

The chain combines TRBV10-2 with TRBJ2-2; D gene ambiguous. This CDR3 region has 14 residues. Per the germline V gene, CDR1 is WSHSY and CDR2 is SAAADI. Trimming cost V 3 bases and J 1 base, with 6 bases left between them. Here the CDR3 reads CASSEAWNTGELFF. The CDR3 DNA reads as TGCGCCAGCAGTGAAGCCTGGAACACCGGGGAGCTGTTTTTT.

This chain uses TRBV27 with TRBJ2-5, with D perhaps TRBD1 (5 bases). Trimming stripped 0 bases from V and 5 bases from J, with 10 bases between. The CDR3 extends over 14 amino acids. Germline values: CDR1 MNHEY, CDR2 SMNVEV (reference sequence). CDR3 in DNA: TGTGCCAGCAGTTTATCGCCCTCAGGGGAGACCCAGTACTTC. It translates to CASSLSPSGETQYF.

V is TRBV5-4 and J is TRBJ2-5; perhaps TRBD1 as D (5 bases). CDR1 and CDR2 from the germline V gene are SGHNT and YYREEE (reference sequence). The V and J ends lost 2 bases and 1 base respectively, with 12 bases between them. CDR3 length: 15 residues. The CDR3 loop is CASSLIGVAQETQYF. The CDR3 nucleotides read TGTGCCAGCAGCTTAATAGGGGTGGCCCAAGAGACCCAGTACTTC.

CDR3 in amino acids: CASSLWGDSYTEAFF. The CDR3 region has the DNA TGTGCCAGCAGTTTATGGGGGGACTCCTACACTGAAGCTTTCTTT. The rearrangement links TRBV28 to TRBJ1-1, with a possible D match to TRBD1 (5 bases). The CDR3 loop spans 15 amino acids. Trimming took 0 bases from V and 3 from J, leaving 11 bases between them. The germline V gene has CDR1 MDHEN and CDR2 SYDVKM.

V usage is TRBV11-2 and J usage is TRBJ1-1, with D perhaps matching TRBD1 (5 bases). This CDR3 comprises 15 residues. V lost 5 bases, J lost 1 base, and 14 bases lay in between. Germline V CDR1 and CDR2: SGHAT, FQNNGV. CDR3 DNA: TGTGCCAGCAGCCCCTTACTTGGGGGGAACACTGAAGCTTTCTTT. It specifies CASSPLLGGNTEAFF.

The CDR3 DNA is TGTGCCAGCAGCCCGACAACACCGGGACTGGGAGCTTTCTTT. This translates into CASSPTTPGLGAFF. The chain couples TRBV7-9 to TRBJ1-1; maybe TRBD1 (5 bases). The germline CDR1 and CDR2 sequences are SEHNR and FQNEAQ (reference sequence). V was clipped by 5 bases and J by 10 bases, with 20 bases between them. The CDR3 loop spans 14 amino acids.

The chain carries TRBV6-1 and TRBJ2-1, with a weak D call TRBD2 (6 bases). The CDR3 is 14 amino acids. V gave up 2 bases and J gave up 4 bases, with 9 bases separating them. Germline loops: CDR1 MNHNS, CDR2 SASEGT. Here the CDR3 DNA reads TGTGCCAGCAGTGAATTCCGGGGGTACAATGAGCAGTTCTTC. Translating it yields CASSEFRGYNEQFF.

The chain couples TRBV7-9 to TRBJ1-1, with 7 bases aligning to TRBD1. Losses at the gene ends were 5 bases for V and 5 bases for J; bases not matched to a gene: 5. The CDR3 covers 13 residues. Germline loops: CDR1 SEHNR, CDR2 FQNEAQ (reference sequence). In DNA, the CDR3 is TGTGCCAGCAGCCTAACAGGGGAAACTGAAGCTTTCTTT. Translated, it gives CASSLTGETEAFF.

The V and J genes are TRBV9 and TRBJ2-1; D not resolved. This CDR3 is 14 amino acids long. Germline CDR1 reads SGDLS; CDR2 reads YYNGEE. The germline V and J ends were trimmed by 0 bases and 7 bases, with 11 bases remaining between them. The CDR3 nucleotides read TGTGCCAGCAGCGTAGAGGATTGGCTGAATGAGCAGTTCTTC. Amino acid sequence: CASSVEDWLNEQFF.